The clone carrying this T cell receptor (beta chain) was detected only a few times. These data originate in a study of T cells after yellow fever vaccination. Study-level background: Those fractions that held only low numbers of cells were prepared using the SMART-Seq v4 Ultra Low Input RNA kit.

V was pared by 4 bases and J by 8 bases, with 3 bases between. Germline CDR1 and CDR2: MNHNY and SVGAGI (reference sequence). The CDR3 has 11 amino acids. TCRdb ran MiXCR on the 5' RACE reads and lists one entry per CDR3 protein. This sample yields about 94,000 distinct CDR3 sequences, of which about 8.4% are seen a single time; 16% belongs to the top ten. This material consisted of CD8+ T cells not binding an NS4B(214-222) dextramer, sorted from PBMCs, taken less than 18 days after the first yellow fever vaccination. This chain connects TRBV6-6 to TRBJ1-6; D is unresolved. The receptor comes from a man between 18 and 35 years old who received the YFV17D yellow fever vaccine. The CDR3 sequence is CASSSHSPLHF. In DNA, the CDR3 is TGTGCCAGCAGTTCACATTCACCCCTCCACTTT.